This T cell receptor (beta chain) appears in the sequencing data of a study of T-cell memory formation after mild COVID-19 (dated by TCRdb to the early 2020s). Regarding the complete study: Most TCR sequence clusters were specific to one of the two donors. In two donors, T-cell clones that expanded and contracted after mild COVID-19 were followed by sequencing TCRalpha and TCRbeta repertoires longitudinally. Two young, previously healthy adult volunteers, one female and one male, were included in the cohort.

Here is what the overall study found, with its caveats: Clones contracting from day 15 to 85 had balanced CD4/CD8 phenotypes, while a second wave expanding from day 15 to 37 was biased towards CD4+. Contracting CD4+ clones were located mainly in the CM and EM memory subsets, whereas CD8+ clones were found to be enriched in EMRA. Some responding clones were detected in pre-infection memory, which suggested that pre-existing cross-reactive memory T cells had joined the SARS-CoV-2 response. The second-wave clones that peaked on day 37 were not confirmed to be SARS-CoV-2 specific. The study covered only a couple of mild cases, and larger cohorts including severe cases with pre-infection samples were considered necessary.

Ficoll-Paque density gradient centrifugation was the method used to isolate PBMCs. This clonotype was detected a few times. What this receptor recognizes is not known. It has no much larger one-base neighbor in the sample; base qualities were not kept. Per the germline V gene, SGHRS is the CDR1 and YFSETQ is the CDR2. The CDR3 contains 14 residues, cysteine and phenylalanine counted. CDR3 DNA only is kept here, 42 bases in frame from base 1. Trimming costs V 0 bases and J 3 bases, and their ends lie 10 bases apart. For sequencing, an Illumina NovaSeq 6000 was employed. cDNA libraries for TCRalpha and TCRbeta were prepared by 5'RACE using constant-segment primers, with sample barcodes and unique molecular identifiers added. RNA was extracted from every sample with Trizol reagent. Libraries were amplified in two PCR steps, with a second sample barcode and Illumina TruSeq adapters added in the second step. Sequencing of the libraries was done on an Illumina NovaSeq, producing 2 x 150 bp paired-end reads. The original pipeline was this. Reads were demultiplexed and collapsed into UMI-guided consensus sequences with migec v1.2.7. Using mixcr v2.1.11, the UMI consensuses were aligned to TRA and TRB V and J templates and assembled into clonotypes. A clonotype was counted as expanded or contracted only when both edgeR and NoisET called the clonotype significant, with the noise models trained on biological replicates. edgeR calls used a false discovery rate-adjusted p below 0.01 and a log2 fold-change threshold of 1. PCA with hierarchical clustering of max-normalized trajectories of the 1000 most abundant clonotypes was used as exploratory dynamics analysis. The CD4 or CD8 phenotype of responding clones was assigned using the separately sequenced CD4+ and CD8+ repertoires. TCRdb reworked the public reads: Q25 trimming with fastp, MiXCR clone assembly, productive beta chains retained. A single entry per CDR3 protein holds the most common genes and DNA from its merged rows. What appears here as the V and J calls and clone size reflects TCRdb's work, not the paper's. In this sample the table shows about 140,000 distinct CDR3 sequences, around 15% of which occur a single time. The top ten clonotypes cover approximately 14% of the sample.

The source of this sequence is an adult woman who had mild COVID-19 (a few samples of this study predate the infection). The sample titles of this study are shuffled in the database, so cell type and time point are left out; the donor was told from shared clones. The chain couples TRBV5-1 to TRBJ2-7; there is no confident call for the D gene. The sample consisted of PBMCs or a T cell subset sorted from them (not recorded which). The nucleotides read TGCGCCAGCAGCTTGGTGACTGGCCTCTACGAGCAGTACTTC. Its translation is CASSLVTGLYEQYF.